The 13 T cell receptor beta chains given below trace back to one sample, sequenced in a study of blood T cell repertoires in COVID-19. TCRdb's copy holds only in-frame clones and misses some; the assay was immunoSEQ multiplex PCR. The sample includes tens of thousands of clones, around 85% of them seen just once. Sample: peripheral blood. The source of these receptors is a man between 45 and 60 years old with acute or convalescent COVID-19.

V is TRBV5-5 and J is TRBJ2-3; no clear D. The V and J ends lost 1 base and 4 bases respectively, with 13 bases between them. Germline V CDR1 and CDR2: SGHKS, YYEKEE (reference sequence). The CDR3 loop spans 15 amino acids. CDR3 DNA: TGTGCCAGCAGCTTGAGCCTAGAGACCGCAGATACGCAGTATTTT. Protein product: CASSLSLETADTQYF.

This chain joins TRBV11-3 and TRBJ2-1; 9 bases are a match to TRBD1. CDR3 length: 18 residues. V shed 0 bases and J 7 bases; nucleotides not matched to a gene: 13. Germline values: CDR1 SGHNT, CDR2 YENEEA. For the CDR3, the DNA is TGTGCCAGCAGCTTAGATCAGGGCGGGACAGGGAGTATGAATGAGCAGTTCTTC. Its protein is CASSLDQGGTGSMNEQFF.

The rearrangement links TRBV19 to TRBJ2-2; 12 nucleotides align to TRBD1. The trim removed 7 bases at V and 5 bases at J, leaving 8 bases unmatched. The germline gives CDR1 LNHDA, CDR2 SQIVND (reference sequence). The CDR3 is made up of 16 amino acids. Here the CDR3 reads CASTYRDRGRTGELFF. In DNA, the CDR3 is TGTGCCAGTACATACCGGGACAGGGGGCGAACCGGGGAGCTGTTTTTT.

This chain uses TRBV5-1 with TRBJ2-2; the match to TRBD2 covers 13 bases. Germline CDR1 reads SGHRS; CDR2 reads YFSETQ. The CDR3 contains 18 residues. J was trimmed by 6 bases and V by 5 bases; bases with no gene match: 13. The chain's CDR3 is CASRLTSGRVQEAGELFF. The CDR3 coding sequence is TGCGCCAGCAGACTTACTAGCGGGAGGGTTCAGGAAGCCGGGGAGCTGTTTTTT.

The chain joins TRBV7-2 to TRBJ2-5; TRBD2 might be the D (5 bases). The ends were cut back, 3 bases at V and 4 bases at J, with 15 bases in the middle. Germline CDR1 SGHTA, CDR2 FQGNSA. The CDR3 has 15 residues. As DNA, the CDR3 is TGTGCCAGCAGCTTCCTGGACTCAGCCGCAGAGACCCAGTACTTC. Translating it yields CASSFLDSAAETQYF.

This clone is a singleton in its sample. The chain carries TRBV5-1 and TRBJ2-3; 7 bases agree with TRBD2. This CDR3 has 17 amino acids. The germline gives CDR1 SGHRS, CDR2 YFSETQ. The ends lost 0 bases at V and 0 bases at J; junction bases unmatched: 7. The CDR3 loop reads CASSLGAAGKSTDTQYF. The CDR3 DNA reads as TGCGCCAGCAGCTTGGGTGCAGCGGGGAAAAGCACAGATACGCAGTATTTT. The full variable domain, with the rest looked up from reference TRBV5-1 and TRBJ2-3, is KAGVTQTPRYLIKTRGQQVTLSCSPISGHRSVSWYQQTPGQGLQFLFEYFSETQRNKGNFPGRFSGRQFSNSRSEMNVSTLELGDSALYLCASSLGAAGKSTDTQYFGPGTRLTVL.

The count of this clone is one. The chain couples TRBV28 to TRBJ2-1, with 11 bases matching TRBD2. Looked up from germline, CDR1 is MDHEN and CDR2 is SYDVKM. The ends lost 6 bases at V and 7 bases at J; junction bases unmatched: 11. The CDR3 sequence is 16 residues long. CDR3 sequence reads: CASRSMGTSGRNEQFF. In DNA, the CDR3 is TGTGCCAGCAGATCGATGGGGACTAGCGGACGGAATGAGCAGTTCTTC.

This sequence joins TRBV3-1 (or the pseudogene TRBV3-2) and TRBJ1-3, with 7 bases aligning to TRBD1. The germline gives CDR1 LGHDT, CDR2 YNNKEL (reference sequence). The V gene end was trimmed by 8 bases and the J gene end by 0 bases; junction bases not matched to a gene: 4. The CDR3 contains 14 residues. The DNA for the CDR3 is TGTGCCAGCCTAAGACAGGGCTCTGGAAACACCATATATTTT. Protein product: CASLRQGSGNTIYF.

As for this clone: At the DNA level, this CDR3 is encoded by other sequences in the same sample as well. The chain links TRBV18 to TRBJ2-7; D gene uncertain. The CDR3 totals 13 residues. The germline V gene encodes CDR1 KGHSH and CDR2 LQKENI. Trimming pared 6 bases from V and 0 bases from J, leaving 9 bases between. CDR3 amino acids: CASSPGSSYEQYF. The CDR3 nucleotides are TGTGCCAGCTCGCCAGGCTCCTCCTACGAGCAGTACTTC.

The chain joins TRBV30 to TRBJ1-3; the D is unclear. V lost 5 bases to trimming and J lost 0 bases, with 11 bases between them. The CDR3 has 14 residues. CDR1 is GTSNPN and CDR2 is SVGIG in the germline V gene (reference sequence). The CDR3: CAWFRLSSGNTIYF. The CDR3 DNA sequence: TGTGCCTGGTTCCGACTTTCCTCTGGAAACACCATATATTTT.

The J gene is TRBJ2-3, the V gene TRBV6-4; possible D gene TRBD2, 6 bases. CDR1 is MRHNA, CDR2 SNTAGT, per germline. V was cut by 0 bases and J by 1 base, with 11 bases left in between. There are 16 residues in the CDR3. Written as DNA, the CDR3 is TGTGCCAGCAGTGACTCGATTAGCGGTGGCACAGATACGCAGTATTTT. Translation: CASSDSISGGTDTQYF.

The chain couples TRBV25-1 to TRBJ1-6; D is unclear. The V end lost 2 bases, the J end lost 1 base, and 12 bases lay between the germline ends. The CDR3 extends over 17 amino acids. Germline-derived CDR1 and CDR2 are MGHDK and SYGVNS. CDR3 sequence (DNA): TGTGCCAGCAGTGAACCCCCGACGGGGTCCTATAATTCACCCCTCCACTTT. Its protein is CASSEPPTGSYNSPLHF.

The J gene is TRBJ2-3, the V gene TRBV7-3, with D unclear. The CDR3 consists of 13 residues. Germline-derived CDR1 and CDR2 are SGHTA and FQGTGA. V was trimmed by 4 bases and J by 3 bases, leaving 8 bases between them. The CDR3 DNA sequence: TGTGCCAGCAGCTCCTATCCTACAGATACGCAGTATTTT. Its protein product is CASSSYPTDTQYF.